Presented here are 3 T cell receptor beta chains from one specimen sequenced in a study of OX40 agonist ivuxolimab in advanced cancers. Only in-frame clones appear in the TCRdb table, and some are missing; sequencing was by immunoSEQ multiplex PCR. The sample has roughly 80,000 clones, 84% seen once. Sequencing was performed on CD4+ or CD8+ T cells sorted from blood, taken in a trial of the OX40 agonist ivuxolimab. These receptors all come from an adult with an advanced solid tumor such as melanoma, head and neck, liver or kidney cancer.

V usage is TRBV30 and J usage is TRBJ1-5, with TRBD1 as a possible D gene (5 bases). The V gene's germline CDR1 is GTSNPN and CDR2 SVGIG (reference sequence). V was clipped by 0 bases and J by 3 bases, with 9 bases between them. The CDR3 is 14 amino acids. The CDR3 region has the DNA TGTGCCTGGAGTGTTGGGGCAGACAATCAGCCCCAGCATTTT. Encoded protein: CAWSVGADNQPQHF.

The chain recombines TRBV5-1 with TRBJ1-4; 8 bases line up with TRBD1. Looked up from germline, CDR1 is SGHRS and CDR2 is YFSETQ. Trimming at V came to 5 bases and at J to 8 bases, leaving 11 bases not matched to a gene. The CDR3 loop spans 15 amino acids. The DNA of the CDR3 is TGCGCCAGCAGTTCGTCAGGGGGCGCCCGGGAAAAACTGTTTTTT. This encodes CASSSSGGAREKLFF.

This clone has just one count. The V gene is TRBV9, the J gene TRBJ2-1; D might be TRBD2 (6 bases). The CDR3 runs 15 residues. Per the germline V gene, CDR1 is SGDLS and CDR2 is YYNGEE. V dropped 0 bases and J dropped 5 bases, with 12 bases sitting between them. The CDR3 DNA sequence: TGTGCCAGCAGCGTAGTTGCGGGACCGCACAATGAGCAGTTCTTC. Translation: CASSVVAGPHNEQFF.